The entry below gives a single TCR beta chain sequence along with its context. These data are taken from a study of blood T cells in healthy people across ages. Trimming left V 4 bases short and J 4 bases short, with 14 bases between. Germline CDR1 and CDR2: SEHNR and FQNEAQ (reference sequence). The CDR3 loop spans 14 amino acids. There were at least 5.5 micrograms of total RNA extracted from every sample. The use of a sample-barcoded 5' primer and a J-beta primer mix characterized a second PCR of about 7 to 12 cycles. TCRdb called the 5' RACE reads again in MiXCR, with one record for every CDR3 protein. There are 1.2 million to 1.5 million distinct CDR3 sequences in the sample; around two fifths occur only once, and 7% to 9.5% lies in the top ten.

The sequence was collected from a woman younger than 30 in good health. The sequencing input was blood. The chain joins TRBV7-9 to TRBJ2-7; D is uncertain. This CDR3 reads CASSWEANWYEQYF. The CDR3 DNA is TGTGCCAGCAGCTGGGAAGCGAATTGGTACGAGCAGTACTTC.